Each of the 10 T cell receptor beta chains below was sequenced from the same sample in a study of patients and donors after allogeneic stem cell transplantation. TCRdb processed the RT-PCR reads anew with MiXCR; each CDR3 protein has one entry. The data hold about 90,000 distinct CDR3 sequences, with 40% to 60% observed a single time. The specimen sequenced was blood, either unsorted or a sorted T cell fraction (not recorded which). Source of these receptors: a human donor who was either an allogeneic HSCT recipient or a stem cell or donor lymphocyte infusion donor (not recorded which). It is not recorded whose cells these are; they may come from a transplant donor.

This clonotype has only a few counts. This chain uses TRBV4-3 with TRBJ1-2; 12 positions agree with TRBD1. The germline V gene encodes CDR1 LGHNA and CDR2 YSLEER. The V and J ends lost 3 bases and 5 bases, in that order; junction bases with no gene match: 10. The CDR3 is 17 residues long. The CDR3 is CASSHRTGTGGAYGYTF. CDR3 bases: TGCGCCAGCAGCCATCGAACCGGGACAGGGGGCGCGTATGGCTACACCTTC.

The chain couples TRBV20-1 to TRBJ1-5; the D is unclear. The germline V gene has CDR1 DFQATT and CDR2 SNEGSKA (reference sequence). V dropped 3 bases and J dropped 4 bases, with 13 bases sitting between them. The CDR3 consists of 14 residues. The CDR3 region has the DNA TGCAGTGCTAGTCCCCAGACGAAGAATCAGCCCCAGCATTTT. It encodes CSASPQTKNQPQHF.

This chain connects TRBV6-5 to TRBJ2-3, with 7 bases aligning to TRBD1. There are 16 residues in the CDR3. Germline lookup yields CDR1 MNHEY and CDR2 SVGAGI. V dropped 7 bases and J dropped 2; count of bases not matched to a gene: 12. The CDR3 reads CASTTIGDRFTDTQYF. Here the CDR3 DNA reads TGTGCCAGCACCACTATTGGGGACAGATTCACAGATACGCAGTATTTT.

CDR3: CASSLTNEQGANYGYTF. The CDR3 DNA follows: TGTGCCAGCAGTTTAACAAACGAACAGGGAGCTAACTATGGCTACACCTTC. The chain links TRBV27 to TRBJ1-2; D is possibly TRBD1 (6 bases). Trimming stripped 2 bases from V and 0 bases from J, with 16 bases between. This CDR3 is built from 17 residues. Germline V gene sequence: CDR1 MNHEY, CDR2 SMNVEV (reference sequence).

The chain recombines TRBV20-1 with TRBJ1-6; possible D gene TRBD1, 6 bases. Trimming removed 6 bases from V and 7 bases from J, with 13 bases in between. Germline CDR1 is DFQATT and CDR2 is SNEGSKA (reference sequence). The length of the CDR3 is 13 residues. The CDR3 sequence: CSAYRDINSPLHF. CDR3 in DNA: TGCAGTGCCTACCGGGACATCAATTCACCCCTCCACTTT.

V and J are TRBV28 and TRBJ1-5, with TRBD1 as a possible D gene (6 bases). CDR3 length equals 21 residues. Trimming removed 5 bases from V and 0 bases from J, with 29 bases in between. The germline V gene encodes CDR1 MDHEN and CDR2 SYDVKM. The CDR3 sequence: CASSPYRRGAVTLNSNQPQHF. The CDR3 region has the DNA TGTGCCAGCAGTCCCTATCGGCGGGGGGCCGTAACCTTAAATAGCAATCAGCCCCAGCATTTT.

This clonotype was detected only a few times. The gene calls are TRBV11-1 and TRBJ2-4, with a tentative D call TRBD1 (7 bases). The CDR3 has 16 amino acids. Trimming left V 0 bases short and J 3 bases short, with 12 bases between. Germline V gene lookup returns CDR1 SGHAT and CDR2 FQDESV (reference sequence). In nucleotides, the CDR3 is TGTGCCAGCAGCTTAGCGCAGGGGGGCGGCAAAAACATTCAGTACTTC. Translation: CASSLAQGGGKNIQYF. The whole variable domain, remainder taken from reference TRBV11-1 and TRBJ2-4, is EAEVAQSPRYKITEKSQAVAFWCDPISGHATLYWYRQILGQGPELLVQFQDESVVDDSQLPKDRFSAERLKGVDSTLKIQPAELGDSAMYLCASSLAQGGGKNIQYFGAGTRLSVL.

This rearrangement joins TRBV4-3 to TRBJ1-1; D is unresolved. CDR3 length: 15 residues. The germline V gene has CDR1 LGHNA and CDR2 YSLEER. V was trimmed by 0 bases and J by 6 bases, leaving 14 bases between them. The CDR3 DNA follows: TGCGCCAGCAGCCAAGACGCGGGCCCGTACGCTGAAGCTTTCTTT. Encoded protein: CASSQDAGPYAEAFF.

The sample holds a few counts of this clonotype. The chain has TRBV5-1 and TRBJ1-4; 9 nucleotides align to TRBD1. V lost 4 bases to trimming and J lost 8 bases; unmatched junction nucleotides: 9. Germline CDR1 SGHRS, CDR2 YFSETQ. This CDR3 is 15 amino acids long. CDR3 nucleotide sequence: TGCGCCAGCAGCGCGGGACAGGGACGGGGCGAAAAACTGTTTTTT. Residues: CASSAGQGRGEKLFF.

The chain's CDR3 is CASRLSTGDYGYTF. The CDR3 nucleotides are TGTGCCAGCAGACTCTCGACAGGAGACTATGGCTACACCTTC. The chain employs TRBV28 and TRBJ1-2; tentative D call: TRBD1 (6 bases). The CDR3 is 14 residues long. Between the trimmed V and J ends, which lost 6 bases and 3 bases, there was a span of 14 bases. CDR1 MDHEN and CDR2 SYDVKM come from the germline V gene.